Reported below is one T cell receptor (beta chain). Its antigen is unknown. This record belongs to a study of graft-versus-host responses after intestinal transplantation. Sequenced by immunoSEQ multiplex PCR; TCRdb stores in-frame clones only, minus some. The table has about 120,000 clones, 95% seen once. Germline V gene lookup returns CDR1 SGHRS and CDR2 YFSETQ. The CDR3 sequence is 14 residues long. V lost 0 bases and J 0 bases, leaving 7 bases between the germline ends. This sequence was found in a human donor who received an intestinal transplant. The chain has TRBV5-1 and TRBJ2-7; D not certain. Sample: unstimulated CD8+ T cells sorted from spleen or lymph node cells, taken before intestinal transplant. The CDR3 DNA reads as TGCGCCAGCAGCTTGGAACAGCTCTCCTACGAGCAGTACTTC. It yields the protein CASSLEQLSYEQYF.